Shown below are 9 T cell receptor beta chains from a single sample sequenced in a study of cytomegalovirus exposure and HLA in healthy donors. The table came from immunoSEQ multiplex PCR; TCRdb's copy has only in-frame clones and leaves some out. The sample holds tens of thousands of clones, just over 90% seen once. Material for sequencing was PBMCs. These receptors originate from a man between 18 and 29 years old in good health and CMV-seronegative.

This clone was found once. This chain connects TRBV18 to TRBJ2-1; TRBD2 is a possible D gene (6 bases). The CDR3 runs 14 residues. V was trimmed by 3 bases and J by 10 bases, leaving 16 bases between them. Germline V gene sequence: CDR1 KGHSH, CDR2 LQKENI. The CDR3 loop is CASSPLPLANEQFF. In DNA form, the CDR3 reads TGTGCCAGCTCACCGCTTCCTCTAGCGAACGAGCAGTTCTTC.

J is TRBJ2-5 and V is TRBV19; 9 positions match TRBD2. The CDR3 is 15 amino acids. The junction had 7 bases not matched to a gene; V was cut back by 6 bases and J by 2 bases. Looked up from germline, CDR1 is LNHDA and CDR2 is SQIVND (reference sequence). The CDR3 loop reads CASRAGGAIQETQYF. CDR3 nucleotides: TGTGCCAGTAGGGCGGGAGGGGCTATACAAGAGACCCAGTACTTC.

The chain couples TRBV4-3 to TRBJ2-1; D is perhaps TRBD2 (5 bases). The CDR3 spans 16 residues. Germline CDR1 is LGHNA and CDR2 is YSLEER. With 0 bases removed from V and 0 bases from J, the gap between germline ends came to 9 bases. The CDR3 sequence: CASSQDLAGSYNEQFF. CDR3 sequence (DNA): TGCGCCAGCAGCCAAGATTTGGCGGGCTCCTACAATGAGCAGTTCTTC.

The CDR3 nucleotides read TGTGCCAGCAGCCCAGGCCGGGCTAGCATTAGGGAGACCCAGTACTTC. This encodes CASSPGRASIRETQYF. V gene TRBV7-8 combines with J gene TRBJ2-5; maybe TRBD2 (5 bases). Trimming removed 5 bases at V and 5 bases at J, with 21 bases between. This CDR3 spans 16 amino acids. CDR1 and CDR2 (germline): SGHVS, FQNEAQ. Full variable domain (rest looked up from reference TRBV7-8 and TRBJ2-5): GAGVSQSPRYKVAKRGQDVALRCDPISGHVSLFWYQQALGQGPEFLTYFQNEAQLDKSGLPSDRFFAERPEGSVSTLKIQRTQQEDSAVYLCASSPGRASIRETQYFGPGTRLLVL.

The chain is built from TRBV27 and TRBJ1-5, with D possibly TRBD1 on 5 matching bases. The CDR3 covers 13 residues. Trimming left V 8 bases short and J 2 bases short, with 10 bases between. Germline V gene data show CDR1 as MNHEY and CDR2 as SMNVEV (reference sequence). CDR3 in amino acids: CASSGSGNQPQHF. In DNA form, the CDR3 reads TGTGCCAGCTCAGGGTCGGGCAATCAGCCCCAGCATTTT.

The chain joins TRBV11-2 to TRBJ1-2; D remains unclear. The V and J ends lost 0 bases and 6 bases respectively, with 14 bases between them. Germline lookup yields CDR1 SGHAT and CDR2 FQNNGV. The CDR3 contains 15 residues. The CDR3 reads CASSLDGGNPNGYTF. CDR3 coding DNA: TGTGCCAGCAGCTTAGACGGCGGTAACCCAAATGGCTACACCTTC.

The V and J genes are TRBV4-3 and TRBJ2-1, with D possibly being TRBD1 (5 bases). The CDR3 sequence is 15 residues long. Trimming removed 0 bases from V and 9 bases from J, with 15 bases in between. Germline assignment: CDR1 LGHNA and CDR2 YSLEER. CDR3 sequence: CASSQDEGVRGEQFF. CDR3 in DNA: TGCGCCAGCAGCCAAGATGAAGGGGTACGCGGTGAGCAGTTCTTC.

This clone was seen only a few times. This chain uses TRBV2 with TRBJ1-2, with 7 nucleotides matching TRBD1. After removal of 1 base from V and 2 bases from J, the junction contained 4 bases not matched to a gene. CDR3 length: 15 residues. Germline values: CDR1 SNHLY, CDR2 FYNNEI. The CDR3 region is CASSEGGQPNYGYTF. As DNA, the CDR3 is TGTGCCAGCAGTGAAGGGGGACAGCCCAACTATGGCTACACCTTC.

The genes are TRBV19 and TRBJ1-3; unclear D gene. The length of the CDR3 is 16 residues. The V gene's germline CDR1 is LNHDA and CDR2 SQIVND (reference sequence). Trimming cost V 4 bases and J 0 bases, with 13 bases left between them. CDR3 in DNA: TGTGCCAGTAGTAAAGTGGGAGCCCACTCTGGAAACACCATATATTTT. Translating gives CASSKVGAHSGNTIYF.